The next 17 T cell receptor beta chains were all read from a single sample in a study of blood T cell repertoires in COVID-19. Assay used: immunoSEQ multiplex PCR; TCRdb lists only in-frame clones, some missing. The data show about 180,000 clones, roughly 88% seen once. Input material: PBMCs or T cells enriched from blood (not recorded which). All receptors come from a woman between 18 and 30 years old who had recovered from COVID-19.

This chain uses TRBV2 with TRBJ1-6, with a tentative D call TRBD1 (5 bases). This CDR3 is built from 14 residues. V lost 3 bases, J lost 7 bases, and 10 bases lay in between. Germline V CDR1 and CDR2: SNHLY, FYNNEI. The CDR3 region is CASSDPGLNSPLHF. The CDR3 DNA reads TGTGCCAGCAGTGACCCAGGGCTAAATTCACCCCTCCACTTT.

The rearrangement links TRBV11-2 to TRBJ2-7, with 7 bases fitting TRBD1. V gave up 4 bases and J gave up 3 bases; unmatched junction bases: 0. This CDR3 spans 12 amino acids. The germline V gene encodes CDR1 SGHAT and CDR2 FQNNGV. The CDR3, as DNA: TGTGCCAGCAGCTGGACAGGCTACGAGCAGTACTTC. Translated, it gives CASSWTGYEQYF.

The chain employs TRBV5-6 and TRBJ2-7; perhaps TRBD1 as D (6 bases). Germline V gives CDR1 SGHDT, CDR2 YYEEEE. The CDR3 is 14 residues long. The V and J ends lost 4 bases and 2 bases respectively, with 13 bases between them. The CDR3 bases are TGTGCCAGCAGCCCCGCGACAGGAGCCTACGAGCAGTACTTC. The encoded protein is CASSPATGAYEQYF.

V is TRBV3-1 (or the pseudogene TRBV3-2) and J is TRBJ1-1; a weak D match, TRBD1 (5 bases). Per the germline V gene, CDR1 is LGHDT and CDR2 is YNNKEL (reference sequence). This CDR3 contains 13 residues. Trimming cost V 2 bases and J 5 bases, with 9 bases left between them. The CDR3 loop is CASSQPRGTEAFF. In nucleotides, the CDR3 is TGTGCCAGCAGCCAACCGCGGGGGACTGAAGCTTTCTTT.

The chain is built from TRBV5-1 and TRBJ2-7, with TRBD2 as a possible D gene (6 bases). Germline loops: CDR1 SGHRS, CDR2 YFSETQ. The CDR3 extends over 17 amino acids. V lost 0 bases and J lost 2, with 18 bases in between. The CDR3 sequence is CASSLGPLASLAYEQYF. In DNA form, the CDR3 reads TGCGCCAGCAGCTTGGGGCCTCTAGCGTCCTTGGCCTACGAGCAGTACTTC.

The J gene is TRBJ2-5, the V gene TRBV10-3, with D uncertain. The CDR3 has 13 amino acids. Trimming took off 3 bases at V and 4 bases at J, with 9 bases between the two ends. CDR1 ENHRY and CDR2 SYGVKD come from the germline V gene. The CDR3 is CAISDGYGETQYF. DNA of the CDR3: TGTGCCATCAGTGACGGGTATGGAGAGACCCAGTACTTC.

The chain combines TRBV4-3 with TRBJ2-3, with D perhaps matching TRBD1 (5 bases). V lost 1 base and J lost 4, with 12 bases in between. The V gene's germline CDR1 is LGHNA and CDR2 YSLEER. The CDR3 length is 15 residues. The CDR3 reads CASSQGGRIPDTQYF. The DNA of the CDR3 is TGCGCCAGCAGCCAAGGGGGCCGGATTCCAGATACGCAGTATTTT.

The chain joins TRBV9 to TRBJ1-1; 8 positions agree with TRBD1. The CDR3 extends over 17 amino acids. After removal of 0 bases from V and 2 bases from J, the junction contained 9 bases not matched to a gene. The V gene's germline CDR1 is SGDLS and CDR2 YYNGEE. CDR3 amino acids: CASSVVAGGAGNTEAFF. CDR3 bases: TGTGCCAGCAGCGTAGTGGCAGGGGGCGCGGGTAACACTGAAGCTTTCTTT. Full variable domain (missing parts from reference TRBV9 and TRBJ1-1): DSGVTQTPKHLITATGQRVTLRCSPRSGDLSVYWYQQSLDQGLQFLIQYYNGEERAKGNILERFSAQQFPDLHSELNLSSLELGDSALYFCASSVVAGGAGNTEAFFGQGTRLTVV.

As for this clone: At one end, the junction sequence differs from germline, possibly due to a read error. V and J are TRBV20-1 and TRBJ1-2, with a tentative D call TRBD1 (6 bases). CDR3 length: 10 residues. Per the germline V gene, CDR1 is DFQATT and CDR2 is SNEGSKA (reference sequence). CDR3 sequence reads: CSARDLQGLF. The CDR3 DNA reads TGCAGTGCTAGAGATCTACAGGGCCTCTTC.

This clone has more than one count but fewer than ten. The gene calls are TRBV24-1 and TRBJ1-1; 8 nucleotides line up with TRBD1. This CDR3 has 15 amino acids. With 6 bases clipped from V and 5 bases from J, the junction kept 10 bases outside the gene matches. Germline CDR1 is KGHDR and CDR2 is SFDVKD. The CDR3 sequence: CATSRQGAGGTEAFF. The CDR3, as DNA: TGTGCCACCAGTCGCCAGGGGGCCGGAGGAACTGAAGCTTTCTTT.

The chain joins TRBV4-2 to TRBJ2-6, with 7 bases identical to TRBD2. Per germline, CDR1 LGHNA and CDR2 YNFKEQ. The V and J ends lost 3 bases and 4 bases, in that order; junction bases with no gene match: 12. This CDR3 comprises 18 residues. The CDR3 loop reads CASSHEAGSGGGANVLTF. CDR3 DNA sequence: TGTGCCAGCAGCCATGAAGCGGGGTCTGGGGGAGGGGCCAACGTCCTGACTTTC.

This clone has a handful of counts. This chain links TRBV3-1 (or the pseudogene TRBV3-2) with TRBJ2-3, with 8 positions matching TRBD2. This CDR3 has 13 residues. Germline CDR1 LGHDT, CDR2 YNNKEL (reference sequence). After removal of 2 bases from V and 13 bases from J, the junction contained 8 bases not matched to a gene. The DNA for the CDR3 is TGTGCCAGCAGCCAAACGAGCGGGAGCCGGGAGTATTTT. This gives the protein CASSQTSGSREYF.

The rearrangement joins TRBV9 to TRBJ1-1, with 7 bases fitting TRBD1. The junction had 11 bases not matched to a gene; V was cut back by 0 bases and J by 0 bases. The CDR3 consists of 18 residues. CDR1 SGDLS and CDR2 YYNGEE come from the germline V gene. Here the CDR3 reads CASSVEEGTRGLNTEAFF. CDR3 nucleotides: TGTGCCAGCAGCGTAGAAGAAGGTACCAGGGGGTTGAACACTGAAGCTTTCTTT.

The genes are TRBV5-1 and TRBJ2-1; tentative D call: TRBD2 (6 bases). The length of the CDR3 is 14 residues. CDR1 and CDR2 (germline): SGHRS, YFSETQ. Trimming shortened V by 2 bases and J by 7 bases, and 13 bases separated the two germline ends. CDR3 bases: TGCGCCAGCAGCTTAACCGGCGGGACGAATGAGCAGTTCTTC. Translation: CASSLTGGTNEQFF. Variable domain in full (rest from reference TRBV5-1 and TRBJ2-1): KAGVTQTPRYLIKTRGQQVTLSCSPISGHRSVSWYQQTPGQGLQFLFEYFSETQRNKGNFPGRFSGRQFSNSRSEMNVSTLELGDSALYLCASSLTGGTNEQFFGPGTRLTVL.

The rearrangement uses TRBV16 and TRBJ2-5; D not certain. V dropped 0 bases and J dropped 7 bases, with 12 bases sitting between them. Germline loops: CDR1 KGHSY, CDR2 FQNENV. The CDR3 consists of 14 residues. The CDR3 DNA follows: TGTGCCAGCAGCCAATCAGGAAGCGTTTGGACCCAGTACTTC. This sequence encodes CASSQSGSVWTQYF.

This clone has just a few counts. The chain recombines TRBV10-1 with TRBJ2-1; D possibly corresponds to TRBD1 (6 bases). This CDR3 is built from 15 residues. Germline CDR1 and CDR2: WNHNN and SYGVQD (reference sequence). Trimming pared 2 bases from V and 0 bases from J, leaving 8 bases between. The CDR3 region is CASSEEGGSYNEQFF. The DNA for the CDR3 is TGCGCCAGCAGTGAGGAAGGGGGCTCCTACAATGAGCAGTTCTTC.

This chain uses TRBV24-1 with TRBJ2-3, with a possible D match to TRBD2 (5 bases). In germline, CDR1 is KGHDR, CDR2 SFDVKD. The V end was cut by 7 bases, the J end by 0 bases, with 7 bases between. The CDR3 has 13 amino acids. The CDR3 loop is CATRGGSTDTQYF. The DNA for the CDR3 is TGTGCCACCAGGGGCGGGAGCACAGATACGCAGTATTTT.